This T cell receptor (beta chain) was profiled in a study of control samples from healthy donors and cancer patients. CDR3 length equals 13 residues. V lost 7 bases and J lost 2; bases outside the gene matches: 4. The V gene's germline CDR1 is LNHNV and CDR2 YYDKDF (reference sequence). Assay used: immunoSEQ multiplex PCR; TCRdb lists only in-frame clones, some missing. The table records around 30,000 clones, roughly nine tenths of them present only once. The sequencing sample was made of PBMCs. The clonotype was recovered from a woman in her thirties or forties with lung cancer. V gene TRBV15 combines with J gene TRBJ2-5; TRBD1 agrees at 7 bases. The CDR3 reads CATNRGGQETQYF. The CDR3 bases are TGTGCCACCAACAGGGGTGGGCAAGAGACCCAGTACTTC.